These T cell receptor beta chains were read from a single sample in a study of blood T cell repertoires in COVID-19. Sequencing was performed with immunoSEQ multiplex PCR; in TCRdb, only in-frame clones are kept and a portion is missing. The sample shows 400,000 to 550,000 clones, around nine tenths of them seen only once. Sequenced material: peripheral blood. The receptors shown here come from a woman in her 30s with acute or convalescent COVID-19. The CDR3 runs from the conserved cysteine through the conserved F or W. A D gene is named only where the DNA matches it firmly. Not all rows give a size; the values are once, few, many and, for expanded clones, a class.

>.|TRBV10-1|TRBJ2-7|TRBD1
CASSGTGTYEQYF
TGCGCCAGCAGTGGGACAGGCACCTACGAGCAGTACTTC
>.|TRBV6-5|TRBJ2-6|.
CASLSSGANVLTF
TGTGCCAGCCTCAGCTCTGGGGCCAACGTCCTGACTTTC
>.|TRBV28|TRBJ2-1|TRBD1
CASSLTGGRYAEQFF
TGTGCCAGCAGTTTGACAGGGGGCCGGTATGCTGAGCAGTTCTTC
>.|TRBV7-2|TRBJ2-7|.
CASSLLAEQYF
TGTGCCAGCAGCTTACTAGCCGAGCAGTACTTC
>.|TRBV19|TRBJ1-5|.
CASSIVDQPQHF
TGTGCCAGTAGTATCGTAGATCAGCCCCAGCATTTT
>.|TRBV5-5|TRBJ2-7|TRBD1
CASRFPDRLSYEQYF
TGTGCCAGCAGGTTCCCGGACAGGCTTTCCTACGAGCAGTACTTC
>.|TRBV15|TRBJ1-2|.
CATSRVSTWGYTF
TGTGCCACCAGCAGAGTTTCCACTTGGGGCTACACCTTC
>.|TRBV5-4|TRBJ1-2|.
CASSSRPTDYGYTF
TGTGCCAGCAGCTCACGACCGACAGACTATGGCTACACCTTC
>.|TRBV9|TRBJ2-1|TRBD2
CASSVTGGAGNEQFF
TGTGCCAGCAGCGTTACCGGGGGGGCCGGCAATGAGCAGTTCTTC
>.|TRBV28|TRBJ2-6|.
CASMTTGANVLTF
TGTGCCAGCATGACAACTGGGGCCAACGTCCTGACTTTC
>.|TRBV11-2|TRBJ1-6|.
CASRSSKTLHF
TGTGCCAGCAGGAGTTCAAAAACCCTCCACTTT
>.|TRBV7-9|TRBJ1-2|TRBD1
CASSLARDSPNYGYTF
TGTGCCAGCAGCTTAGCCCGGGACAGCCCTAACTATGGCTACACCTTC
>.|TRBV4-1|TRBJ1-5|.
CASSQGRGQPQHF
TGCGCCAGCAGCCAAGGACGGGGTCAGCCCCAGCATTTT
>.|TRBV18|TRBJ2-1|TRBD2
CASIPTSGGYNEQFF
TGTGCCAGCATCCCGACTAGCGGGGGCTACAATGAGCAGTTCTTC
>.|TRBV11-2|TRBJ1-4|.
CASRSQGMGEKLFF
TGTGCCAGCAGGTCGCAGGGGATGGGTGAAAAACTGTTTTTT
>.|TRBV28|TRBJ2-5|TRBD2
CASNELAGGMETQYF
TGTGCCAGCAACGAACTAGCGGGGGGTATGGAGACCCAGTACTTC
>.|TRBV29-1|TRBJ2-1|.
CSSGSSYNEQFF
TGCAGCTCGGGGAGCTCCTACAATGAGCAGTTCTTC
>once|TRBV7-9|TRBJ2-1|.
CASSFSSDSLLGNEQFF
TGTGCCAGCAGCTTCAGCTCTGACAGCCTTCTCGGGAATGAGCAGTTCTTC
>.|TRBV5-1|TRBJ1-2|.
CASSLKEQYGYTF
TGCGCCAGCAGCTTGAAGGAACAGTATGGCTACACCTTC
>.|TRBV4-2|TRBJ2-1|.
CASNTWTVYNEQFF
TGTGCCAGCAATACATGGACAGTCTACAATGAGCAGTTCTTC
>.|TRBV2|TRBJ1-2|.
CASKGDLNYGYTF
TGTGCCAGCAAGGGGGACCTAAACTATGGCTACACCTTC
>once|TRBV12-3/TRBV12-4|TRBJ1-6|.
CASSWTGNSPLHF
TGTGCCAGCAGTTGGACGGGGAATTCACCCCTCCACTTT
>few|TRBV7-8|TRBJ1-2|.
CASSPSGYGYTF
TGTGCCAGCAGCCCGAGCGGCTATGGCTACACCTTC
>.|TRBV6-5|TRBJ2-1|TRBD2
CASSYSSGGGNEQFF
TGTGCCAGCAGTTACTCCAGCGGGGGCGGGAATGAGCAGTTCTTC
>.|TRBV19|TRBJ2-2|TRBD1
CASSVTGAGELFF
TGTGCCAGTAGTGTTACAGGGGCCGGGGAGCTGTTTTTT
>once|TRBV3-1/TRBV3-2|TRBJ1-2|.
CASSQSGGYTF
TGTGCCAGCAGCCAGTCAGGCGGCTACACCTTC
>few|TRBV29-1|TRBJ1-2|.
CSVDRGMVSTF
TGCAGCGTTGATCGGGGGATGGTGTCCACCTTC
>.|TRBV6-5|TRBJ1-1|.
CASRRGQLNTEAFF
TGTGCCAGCAGGCGAGGTCAGTTGAACACTGAAGCTTTCTTT
>.|TRBV28|TRBJ2-2|.
CASNNFQGNTGELFF
TGTGCCAGCAACAATTTTCAGGGCAACACCGGGGAGCTGTTTTTT
>.|TRBV7-7|TRBJ2-7|.
CASSVQGDYEQYF
TGTGCCAGCAGCGTACAGGGCGATTACGAGCAGTACTTC
>few|TRBV29-1|TRBJ1-2|.
CSVSKDSDFGGYTF
TGCAGCGTTTCGAAGGACAGTGATTTTGGTGGCTACACCTTC
>.|TRBV3-1/TRBV3-2|TRBJ2-1|TRBD2
CASSHLSGGDGREQFF
TGTGCCAGCAGCCACCTTAGCGGGGGCGATGGCAGGGAGCAGTTCTTC
>.|TRBV3-1/TRBV3-2|TRBJ2-7|TRBD2
CASSQEAGGIYEQYF
TGTGCCAGCAGCCAAGAAGCGGGGGGGATCTACGAGCAGTACTTC
>.|TRBV7-7|TRBJ2-1|TRBD2
CASSLVAGGHNEQFF
TGTGCCAGCAGCTTAGTAGCGGGGGGCCACAATGAGCAGTTCTTC
>.|TRBV4-1|TRBJ1-4|.
CASSLTSGANEKLFF
TGCGCCAGCAGCCTCACATCAGGGGCCAATGAAAAACTGTTTTTT
>once|TRBV24-1|TRBJ2-5|.
CATSDPGRGLGETQYF
TGTGCCACCAGTGACCCCGGGAGGGGGCTCGGTGAGACCCAGTACTTC
>.|TRBV6-4|TRBJ1-5|.
CASVTDFSNQPQHF
TGTGCCAGCGTCACAGATTTTAGCAATCAGCCCCAGCATTTT
>once|TRBV15|TRBJ1-1|TRBD1
CATSGGRDRGNTEAFF
TGTGCCACCAGCGGAGGGCGGGACAGGGGGAACACTGAAGCTTTCTTT
>.|TRBV25-1|TRBJ1-6|.
CASKPAPVGSPLHF
TGTGCCAGCAAGCCTGCTCCCGTCGGTTCACCCCTCCACTTT
>.|TRBV30|TRBJ1-1|.
CAWSVRVRREAFF
TGTGCCTGGAGTGTCAGAGTCCGGAGGGAAGCTTTCTTT
>.|TRBV19|TRBJ2-5|TRBD1
CASSIKGQQETQYF
TGTGCCAGTAGTATAAAGGGACAGCAAGAGACCCAGTACTTC
>.|TRBV28|TRBJ1-5|TRBD1
CASRLSTGHQPQHF
TGTGCCAGCAGGCTCTCGACAGGGCATCAGCCCCAGCATTTT
>.|TRBV4-1|TRBJ2-5|.
CASSQVWEASQETQYF
TGCGCCAGCAGCCAAGTATGGGAGGCTAGCCAAGAGACCCAGTACTTC
>once|TRBV30|TRBJ1-6|.
CAHSEGTRAGALHF
TGTGCACACTCAGAGGGGACGCGGGCGGGGGCCCTCCACTTT
>.|TRBV3-1/TRBV3-2|TRBJ2-7|TRBD1
CASSYAGTGPYEQYF
TGTGCCAGCAGCTATGCCGGGACAGGGCCCTACGAGCAGTACTTC
>.|TRBV11-2|TRBJ1-2|.
CASSPRTAYGYTF
TGTGCCAGCAGCCCACGGACAGCCTATGGCTACACCTTC
>.|TRBV24-1|TRBJ2-5|.
CATRGPGGTQYF
TGTGCCACCCGCGGTCCCGGGGGGACCCAGTACTTC
>.|TRBV12-3/TRBV12-4|TRBJ2-7|.
CASSPSAYEQYF
TGTGCCAGCAGCCCCTCCGCCTACGAGCAGTACTTC